Shown below are 10 T cell receptor beta chains from a single sample sequenced in a study of tumor and adjacent non-tumor tissue in lung cancer. RNA was extracted from bulk tissue without any cell sorting. Three rounds of nested PCR, following a modified ARM-PCR protocol, produced the TCRbeta library. One entry per CDR3 protein results from TCRdb running MiXCR on the multiplex PCR reads. The sample has 65,000 to 80,000 distinct CDR3 sequences, 73% seen once. The sequencing input was lung tumor tissue. These receptors originate from a man aged 60 to 75 with non-small cell lung cancer.

In its sample, this clonotype was seen many times. The J gene is TRBJ1-2, the V gene TRBV12-3 or TRBV12-4; tentatively, D is TRBD1 (5 bases). The V gene lost 1 base and the J gene lost 5 bases, with 14 bases spanning the gap. This CDR3 has 15 amino acids. The CDR3 reads CASSLDPASGYGYTF. CDR3 coding DNA: TGTGCCAGCAGTTTAGACCCGGCCTCAGGGTATGGCTACACCTTC.

Details on this clonotype: At one end the junction does not follow the germline gene, possibly because of a read error. The chain has TRBV12-3 or TRBV12-4 and TRBJ2-1, with D perhaps assigned TRBD1 or TRBD2 (5 bases each). The CDR3 is 15 residues long. CDR3 residues: CASSFTQWDHNERFF. CDR3 DNA sequence: TGTGCCAGCAGTTTCACTCAGTGGGACCACAATGAGCGGTTCTTC.

This clonotype has just a few counts. The chain joins TRBV30 to TRBJ2-7; no firm D call. Germline CDR1 and CDR2: GTSNPN and SVGIG (reference sequence). There are 14 residues in the CDR3. Trimming removed 0 bases from V and 5 bases from J, with 14 bases in between. In nucleotides, the CDR3 is TGTGCCTGGAGTGTGTTCGCGGTAGCTGACGAGCAGTACTTC. Its translation is CAWSVFAVADEQYF.

For this clonotype: This CDR3 fails to terminate in the conserved phenylalanine or tryptophan, so it likely reflects a read error. It is unclear where the CDR3 begins or ends on the DNA, so no DNA is shown, and the CDR3 is as TCRdb lists it. The V and J genes are TRBV29-1 and TRBJ1-4; TRBD1 was called by the table and not checked on the DNA. With termini counted, the CDR3 has 14 amino acids. Germline values: CDR1 SQVTM, CDR2 ANQGSEA. CDR3 region: CSVGTGGTNEKLYL.

Note on this clonotype: A junction end diverges from the germline sequence, so it may reflect a read error. The V gene is TRBV6-1, the J gene TRBJ2-5; D is perhaps TRBD1 (6 bases). Germline V gene sequence: CDR1 MNHNS, CDR2 SASEGT. This CDR3 is built from 13 residues. Written as DNA, the CDR3 is TGTGTCAGCAGTCAGGGGTTCCAAGAGACCCAGTACTTT. Translated: CVSSQGFQETQYF.

This clonotype was observed a few times. An end of the junction does not agree with germline; a read error may underlie this. This chain links TRBV9 with TRBJ1-1; D remains ambiguous. The CDR3 has 12 residues. The germline gives CDR1 SGDLS, CDR2 YYNGEE. CDR3 nucleotide sequence: TGTGTCAGCAGCCCAGGTTGGGGAATAGCTTTCTTT. It translates to CVSSPGWGIAFF.

This clonotype has just a few counts. This clone may be a read error of a much larger clone one base away. The chain links TRBV10-1 to TRBJ2-3; TRBD1 or TRBD2 may be the D gene (5 bases each). The CDR3 is 14 amino acids. Germline CDR1 WNHNN, CDR2 SYGVQD (reference sequence). Trimming removed 7 bases at V and 2 bases at J, with 13 bases between. This CDR3 is CASIAGDLTDTQYF. In DNA, the CDR3 is TGCGCCAGCATTGCCGGGGACCTCACAGATACGCAGTATTTT.

J is TRBJ2-5 and V is TRBV5-6; D tentatively reads TRBD1 or TRBD2 (5 bases each). Trimming removed 0 bases from V and 9 bases from J, with 21 bases in between. Per the germline V gene, CDR1 is SGHDT and CDR2 is YYEEEE. The CDR3 is 16 amino acids. The CDR3 DNA follows: TGTGCCAGCAGCTTGGGGGGCATACACAAGGTGCGGGCCCAGTACTTC. It is translated as CASSLGGIHKVRAQYF. Together with reference TRBV5-6 and TRBJ2-5, the CDR3 gives the full variable domain: DAGVTQSPTHLIKTRGQQVTLRCSPKSGHDTVSWYQQALGQGPQFIFQYYEEEERQRGNFPDRFSGHQFPNYSSELNVNALLLGDSALYLCASSLGGIHKVRAQYFGPGTRLLVL.

On this clonotype: This is likely a read error, given that the CDR3 carries no conserved phenylalanine or tryptophan at its end. This chain links TRBV6-5 with TRBJ2-7; TRBD1 aligns across 7 bases. The CDR3 loop spans 15 amino acids. The V segment lost 0 bases and the J segment 6 bases; nucleotides outside the gene matches: 8. The V gene's germline CDR1 is MNHEY and CDR2 SVGAGI. DNA for the CDR3: TGTGCCAGCAGTTACTCCGGACAGGAGCGCTCCGAGCAGTACTAC. This sequence encodes CASSYSGQERSEQYY.

Of note for this clonotype: The junction differs from germline at one of its ends, possibly a read error. The gene calls are TRBV11-2 and TRBJ2-1; no clear D. Germline V lookup: CDR1 SGHAT, CDR2 FQNNGV. The CDR3 consists of 15 residues. The CDR3 coding sequence is TGTGCCATCAGCCGCGCCGGGCCCCGGAAGAATGAGCAGTTCTTC. It encodes CAISRAGPRKNEQFF.